The sequence of this T cell receptor (beta chain) was determined in a study of control samples from healthy donors and cancer patients. Trimming stripped 3 bases from V and 8 bases from J, with 13 bases between. This CDR3 is built from 13 residues. Data came from immunoSEQ multiplex PCR; TCRdb stores just in-frame clones and leaves some out. The top ten hold about 7.6% of the sample, which has about 140,000 clones, roughly 89% seen once. J is TRBJ1-1 and V is TRBV12-3 or TRBV12-4, with D tentatively TRBD1 (5 bases). Sequenced: blood. The TCR comes from a man aged 18 to 30 in good health. The CDR3 loop is CASSLGGVREAFF. For the CDR3, the DNA is TGTGCCAGCAGTTTGGGGGGGGTTAGGGAAGCTTTCTTT.